The 2 T cell receptor beta chains listed next were all sequenced from one sample in a study of blood T cell repertoires in COVID-19. Only in-frame clones appear in the TCRdb table, and some are missing; sequencing was by immunoSEQ multiplex PCR. The table lists over 25,000 clones, just over 90% of them singletons. Sequences were obtained from peripheral blood. The origin of the receptors is a man aged 55 to 70 with acute or convalescent COVID-19.

The chain links TRBV19 to TRBJ2-3, with 7 bases fitting TRBD1. J lost 4 bases, V lost 1 base, and 8 bases had no gene match. The CDR3 sequence is 16 residues long. Germline CDR1 is LNHDA and CDR2 is SQIVND (reference sequence). Here the CDR3 reads CASSIGIGGASDTQYF. CDR3 nucleotides: TGTGCCAGTAGTATAGGTATAGGGGGCGCTTCAGATACGCAGTATTTT.

V usage is TRBV20-1 and J usage is TRBJ2-7; D call uncertain. V was clipped by 6 bases and J by 3 bases, with 6 bases between them. Germline V gene data show CDR1 as DFQATT and CDR2 as SNEGSKA (reference sequence). The CDR3 runs 10 residues. CDR3 in amino acids: CSAPLYEQYV. CDR3 nucleotide sequence: TGCAGTGCCCCCCTCTACGAGCAGTACGTC.